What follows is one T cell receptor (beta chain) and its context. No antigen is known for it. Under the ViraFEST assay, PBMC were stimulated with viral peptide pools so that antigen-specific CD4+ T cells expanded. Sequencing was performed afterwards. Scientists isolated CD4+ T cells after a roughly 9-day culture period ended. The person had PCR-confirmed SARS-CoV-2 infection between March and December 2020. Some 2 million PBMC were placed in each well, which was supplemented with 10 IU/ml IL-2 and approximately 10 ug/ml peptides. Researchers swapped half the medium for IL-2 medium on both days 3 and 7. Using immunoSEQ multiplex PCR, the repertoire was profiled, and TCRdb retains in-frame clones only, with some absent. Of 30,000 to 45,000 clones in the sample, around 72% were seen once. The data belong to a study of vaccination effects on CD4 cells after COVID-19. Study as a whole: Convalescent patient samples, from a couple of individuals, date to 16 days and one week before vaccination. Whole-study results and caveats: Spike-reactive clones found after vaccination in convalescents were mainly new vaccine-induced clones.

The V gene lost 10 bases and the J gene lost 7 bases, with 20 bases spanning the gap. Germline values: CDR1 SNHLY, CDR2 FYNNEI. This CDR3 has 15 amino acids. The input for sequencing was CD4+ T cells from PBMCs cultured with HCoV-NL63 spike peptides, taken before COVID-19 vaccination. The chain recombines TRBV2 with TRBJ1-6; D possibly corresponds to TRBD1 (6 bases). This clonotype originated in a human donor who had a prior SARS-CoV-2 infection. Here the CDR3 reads CATTIRQVSNSPLHF. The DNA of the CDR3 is TGTGCCACGACTATCCGACAGGTCTCAAATTCACCCCTCCACTTT.